These 10 T cell receptor beta chains came from one sample sequenced in a study of CD8+ T cells in alopecia areata. The treatment is: oral pan-JAK inhibitor, 5-10 mg twice daily. The sequencing template was cDNA reverse transcribed from extracted RNA. The repertoire was sequenced with immunoSEQ multiplex PCR; TCRdb's copy has only in-frame clones and lacks some. The table lists about 200,000 clones, 50% to 60% of them singletons. The specimen comprised CD4+ T cells sorted from blood, sampled at week 4, from a patient treated with tofacitinib. Every receptor here comes from a human donor with alopecia areata.

This clone was detected only a few times. The chain links TRBV5-1 to TRBJ1-2; D remains unclear. Between the trimmed V and J ends, which lost 0 bases and 4 bases, there was a span of 10 bases. Germline CDR1 and CDR2: SGHRS and YFSETQ. The CDR3 is made up of 14 amino acids. The CDR3 sequence: CASSLADGTYGYTF. The DNA of the CDR3 is TGCGCCAGCAGCTTGGCGGACGGAACCTATGGCTACACCTTC.

The chain uses TRBV7-2 and TRBJ2-3, with 10 bases fitting TRBD2. CDR1 is SGHTA, CDR2 FQGNSA, per germline. J gave up 3 bases and V 4 bases, and 4 bases lay outside the gene matches. The CDR3 runs 15 residues. CDR3 coding DNA: TGTGCCAGCAGCTCACTAGCGGGGAAGACAGATACGCAGTATTTT. This sequence encodes CASSSLAGKTDTQYF.

This clone was found a few times. This chain joins TRBV29-1 and TRBJ2-7; D is uncertain. V lost 6 bases and J 4 bases, leaving 13 bases between the germline ends. In germline, CDR1 is SQVTM, CDR2 ANQGSEA. The CDR3 has 12 amino acids. CDR3 DNA: TGCAGCGTCCGGTCCTCCCTTTACGAGCAGTACTTC. As protein: CSVRSSLYEQYF.

This chain connects TRBV10-3 to TRBJ2-3, with 9 positions matching TRBD1. The V and J ends lost 9 bases and 7 bases, in that order; junction bases with no gene match: 5. Germline-derived CDR1 and CDR2 are ENHRY and SYGVKD. This CDR3 comprises 12 residues. The CDR3 reads CAINDRGNTQYF. DNA for the CDR3: TGTGCCATTAACGACAGGGGGAATACGCAGTATTTT.

This chain connects TRBV11-2 to TRBJ2-7; D not resolved. From germline, CDR1 is SGHAT and CDR2 FQNNGV. V gave up 1 base and J gave up 4 bases, with 11 bases separating them. The CDR3 has 14 residues. CDR3 sequence reads: CASSLGSPGYEQYF. The CDR3 coding sequence is TGTGCCAGCAGCTTAGGGAGTCCGGGTTACGAGCAGTACTTC.

The chain employs TRBV5-1 and TRBJ2-3; D is uncertain. In germline, CDR1 is SGHRS, CDR2 YFSETQ. The CDR3 is 13 amino acids. V lost 5 bases, J lost 2 bases, and 9 bases lay in between. CDR3 region: CASRSRNTDTQYF. As DNA, the CDR3 is TGCGCCAGCAGGTCTAGGAACACAGATACGCAGTATTTT. Supplemented by reference TRBV5-1 and TRBJ2-3, the full variable domain reads KAGVTQTPRYLIKTRGQQVTLSCSPISGHRSVSWYQQTPGQGLQFLFEYFSETQRNKGNFPGRFSGRQFSNSRSEMNVSTLELGDSALYLCASRSRNTDTQYFGPGTRLTVL.

The V and J genes are TRBV7-9 and TRBJ2-7, with D unresolved. The CDR3 length is 15 residues. V shed 5 bases and J shed 2 bases, with 16 bases lying between them. Per the germline V gene, CDR1 is SEHNR and CDR2 is FQNEAQ (reference sequence). CDR3 nucleotide sequence: TGTGCCAGCAGCCTCAGGTCGATGGGGACCTACGAGCAGTACTTC. It encodes CASSLRSMGTYEQYF.

The chain uses TRBV29-1 and TRBJ2-1; D may be TRBD1 (8 bases). Deletions cut 3 bases from V and 9 bases from J, with 15 bases between. The CDR3 runs to 13 residues. Germline assignment: CDR1 SQVTM and CDR2 ANQGSEA. Here the CDR3 reads CSVDQQGGVEQFF. CDR3 DNA: TGCAGCGTTGATCAACAGGGGGGGGTTGAGCAGTTCTTC.

The V and J genes are TRBV7-2 and TRBJ1-1; 7 positions agree with TRBD1. Trimming at V came to 5 bases and at J to 4 bases, leaving 7 bases not matched to a gene. This CDR3 spans 14 amino acids. Germline V gene lookup returns CDR1 SGHTA and CDR2 FQGNSA. The CDR3 sequence is CASSTRQGGTEAFF. CDR3 coding DNA: TGTGCCAGCAGCACAAGACAGGGAGGCACTGAAGCTTTCTTT.

About this clone itself: At the DNA level, this CDR3 is encoded by other sequences in the same sample as well. The chain is built from TRBV20-1 and TRBJ2-7; D gene unclear. Germline CDR1 is DFQATT and CDR2 is SNEGSKA (reference sequence). This CDR3 is 11 amino acids long. The V end was cut by 3 bases, the J end by 2 bases, with 5 bases between. This CDR3 reads CSARTAYEQYF. The CDR3 DNA follows: TGCAGTGCTAGGACGGCCTACGAGCAGTACTTC.